Reported below is one T cell receptor (beta chain). The antigen is not known. The CDR3 totals 13 residues. The germline V gene has CDR1 MNHEY and CDR2 SMNVEV (reference sequence). The data derive from a study of CXCR3-negative and CXCR3-positive naive CD8 T cells. Study-wide points: CXCR3-positive naive cells had TRB CDR3s that were more hydrophobic than CXCR3-negative naive cells had. The study found CXCR3 expression partially decreased after cryopreservation and ran most assays on fresh PBMCs. Similar TRBV-TRBJ usage was seen in naive cells (both CXCR3-negative and CXCR3-positive), but memory cells differed.

UMI-labeled TRB cDNA libraries were prepared by 5' RACE. Reanalyzing the 5' RACE reads, TCRdb keeps one entry per CDR3 protein, without DNA. This table lists 100,000 to 150,000 distinct CDR3 sequences. Naive CD8+ T cells were CD45RO-CCR7+CD27+CD95-. The specimen sequenced was naive CXCR3+ CD8+ T cells from blood. The subset denotes: CD45RO-CCR7+CD27+CD95- naive CD8+ T cells expressing CXCR3 (TNR3+). The V gene is TRBV27, the J gene TRBJ1-2; TCRdb proposes TRBD1, but this gene call is untestable without DNA. This clonotype was sampled from a human donor in good health. Some clones in this sample may be carry-over from other donors' samples. The CDR3 sequence: CASSPLGPQGYTF.